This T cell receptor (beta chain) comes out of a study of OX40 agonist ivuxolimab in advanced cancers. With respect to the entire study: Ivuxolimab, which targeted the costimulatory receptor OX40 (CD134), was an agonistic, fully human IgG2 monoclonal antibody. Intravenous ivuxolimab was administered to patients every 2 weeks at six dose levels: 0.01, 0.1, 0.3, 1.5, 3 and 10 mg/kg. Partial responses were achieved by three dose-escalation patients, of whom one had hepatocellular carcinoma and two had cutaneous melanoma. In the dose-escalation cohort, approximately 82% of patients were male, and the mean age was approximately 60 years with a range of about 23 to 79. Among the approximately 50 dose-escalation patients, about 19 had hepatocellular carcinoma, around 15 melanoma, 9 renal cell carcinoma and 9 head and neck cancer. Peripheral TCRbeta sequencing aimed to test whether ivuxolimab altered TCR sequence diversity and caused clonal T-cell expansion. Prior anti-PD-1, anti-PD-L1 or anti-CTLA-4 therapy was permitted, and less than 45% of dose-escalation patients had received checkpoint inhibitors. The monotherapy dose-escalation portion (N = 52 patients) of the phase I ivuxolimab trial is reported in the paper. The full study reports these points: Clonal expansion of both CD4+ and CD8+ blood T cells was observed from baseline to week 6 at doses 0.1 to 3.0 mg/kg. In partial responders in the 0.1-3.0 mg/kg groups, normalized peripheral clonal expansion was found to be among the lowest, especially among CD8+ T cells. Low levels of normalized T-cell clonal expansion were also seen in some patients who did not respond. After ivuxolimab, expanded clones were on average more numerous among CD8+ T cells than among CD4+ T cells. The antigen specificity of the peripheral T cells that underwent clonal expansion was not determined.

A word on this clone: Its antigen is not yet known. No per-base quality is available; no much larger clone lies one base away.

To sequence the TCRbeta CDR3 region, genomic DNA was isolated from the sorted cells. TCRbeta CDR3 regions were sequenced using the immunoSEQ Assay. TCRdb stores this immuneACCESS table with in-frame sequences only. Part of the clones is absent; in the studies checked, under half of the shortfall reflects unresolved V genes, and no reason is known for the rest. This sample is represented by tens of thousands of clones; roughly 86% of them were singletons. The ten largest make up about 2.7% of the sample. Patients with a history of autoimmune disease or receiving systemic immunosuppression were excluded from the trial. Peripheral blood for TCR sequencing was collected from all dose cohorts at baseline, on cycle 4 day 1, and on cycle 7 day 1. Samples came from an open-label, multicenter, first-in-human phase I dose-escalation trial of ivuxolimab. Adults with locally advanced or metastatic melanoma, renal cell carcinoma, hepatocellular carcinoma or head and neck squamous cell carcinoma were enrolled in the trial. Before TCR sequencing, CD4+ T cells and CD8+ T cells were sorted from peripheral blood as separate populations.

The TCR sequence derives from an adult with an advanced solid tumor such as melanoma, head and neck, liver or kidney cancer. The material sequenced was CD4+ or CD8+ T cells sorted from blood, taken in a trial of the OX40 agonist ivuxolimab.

The CDR3: CASNLKTGAYEQYF. The base sequence is TGTGCCAGCAACCTAAAGACAGGGGCCTACGAGCAGTACTTC. The sequence is built from TRBV21-1 and TRBJ2-7; the table assigns TRBD1, which was not confirmed against the DNA. TRBV21-1 is reported as a pseudogene. The CDR3 runs 14 residues from the cysteine to the phenylalanine. Only the CDR3 DNA stays, 42 bases, in frame from base 1.